The present entry profiles one TCR beta chain with its context. The J segment lost 4 bases and the V segment lost 4 bases, leaving 7 bases of the junction unmatched. This CDR3 is built from 14 residues. The V gene's germline CDR1 is SGHTA and CDR2 FQGTGA. This entry is derived from a study of blood T cell repertoires in COVID-19. Looking at the study overall: PBMCs, B-cell-depleted T cells, or T cells provided the cDNA or gDNA that made up the material.

Patients of the Seattle cohort, enrolled during active infection, were followed longitudinally. In the original workflow: Amplified reference gene primers provided the basis for estimating nucleated cell counts. Data came from immunoSEQ multiplex PCR; TCRdb stores just in-frame clones and leaves some out. For V, J and clone size, that table is used; D and trimming come from the DNA. The table has under 350,000 clones, about 93% seen once. The sequencing input was peripheral blood. The receptor comes from a woman aged 30 to 39 with COVID-19, enrolled during active disease. The gene calls are TRBV7-3 and TRBJ2-7, with TRBD2 matching 7 bases. CDR3 amino acids: CASSSGTIWYEQYF. The CDR3 nucleotides read TGTGCCAGCAGCTCCGGGACTATCTGGTACGAGCAGTACTTC. The complete variable domain, with remaining parts taken from reference TRBV7-3 and TRBJ2-7, reads GAGVSQTPSNKVTEKGKYVELRCDPISGHTALYWYRQSLGQGPEFLIYFQGTGAADDSGLPNDRFFAVRPEGSVSTLKIQRTERGDSAVYLCASSSGTIWYEQYFGPGTRLTVT.